Below, 8 T cell receptor beta chains from the same sample are listed, as sequenced in a study of blood T cell repertoires in COVID-19. Method: immunoSEQ multiplex PCR; TCRdb's copy keeps in-frame clones and lacks some. The sample holds 110,000 to 150,000 clones, about 90% seen once. The specimen was PBMCs or T cells enriched from blood (not recorded which). These receptors originate from a man between 60 and 70 years old who had recovered from COVID-19.

The genes are TRBV15 and TRBJ2-7; D is uncertain. This CDR3 spans 15 amino acids. Trimming removed 0 bases from V and 3 bases from J, with 12 bases in between. Germline V gene lookup returns CDR1 LNHNV and CDR2 YYDKDF (reference sequence). The CDR3 sequence: CATSRDPGGSYEQYF. The CDR3, as DNA: TGTGCCACCAGCAGAGATCCTGGCGGCAGCTACGAGCAGTACTTC.

The chain uses TRBV7-9 and TRBJ1-5, with 9 bases matching TRBD1. Germline V CDR1 and CDR2: SEHNR, FQNEAQ (reference sequence). This CDR3 spans 15 amino acids. V was clipped by 5 bases and J by 7 bases; unmatched bases: 9. This CDR3 reads CASSHSDRGEQPQHF. The CDR3 region has the DNA TGTGCCAGCAGCCACTCGGACAGGGGAGAACAGCCCCAGCATTTT.

The gene calls are TRBV6-2 or TRBV6-3 and TRBJ2-2; D is perhaps TRBD2 (6 bases). Trimming stripped 5 bases from V and 0 bases from J, with 13 bases between. Germline CDR1 and CDR2: MNHEY and SVGEGT. The CDR3 loop spans 16 amino acids. The CDR3 region has the DNA TGTGCCAGCAGTGACCCGGAGGGCGCGAACACCGGGGAGCTGTTTTTT. Its protein is CASSDPEGANTGELFF.

V is TRBV19 and J is TRBJ1-4; 10 positions match TRBD1. The CDR3 is made up of 14 amino acids. Losses at the gene ends were 7 bases for V and 10 bases for J; bases not matched to a gene: 9. Germline V gene sequence: CDR1 LNHDA, CDR2 SQIVND (reference sequence). The CDR3 here is CASTTGTGVVKLFF. The CDR3 region has the DNA TGTGCCAGTACTACCGGGACAGGGGTGGTAAAACTGTTTTTT.

This rearrangement joins TRBV3-1 (or the pseudogene TRBV3-2) to TRBJ2-2, with D maybe TRBD2 (5 bases). This CDR3 contains 12 residues. Trimming took off 4 bases at V and 11 bases at J, with 11 bases between the two ends. From germline, CDR1 is LGHDT and CDR2 YNNKEL (reference sequence). This chain's CDR3 is CASSRPTGELFF. The CDR3 bases are TGTGCCAGCAGCCGACCAACGGGAGAGCTGTTTTTT.

The chain recombines TRBV5-1 with TRBJ1-4, with 7 positions matching TRBD1. This CDR3 region has 15 residues. The germline CDR1 and CDR2 sequences are SGHRS and YFSETQ. The V and J ends lost 3 bases and 4 bases, in that order; junction bases with no gene match: 6. CDR3 loop: CASSSPGQSNEKLFF. The CDR3 DNA sequence: TGCGCCAGCAGCTCGCCGGGACAGAGTAATGAAAAACTGTTTTTT.

This chain connects TRBV30 to TRBJ1-1, with 11 bases that match TRBD1. The CDR3 length is 15 residues. The germline gives CDR1 GTSNPN, CDR2 SVGIG (reference sequence). V gave up 8 bases and J gave up 7 bases; unmatched junction bases: 15. In nucleotides, the CDR3 is TGTGCCGGGACCGGGACAGGGGGAGCCTGGGGTGAAGCTTTCTTT. It is translated as CAGTGTGGAWGEAFF.

The chain carries TRBV5-1 and TRBJ1-2; 9 nucleotides align to TRBD1. Germline CDR1 and CDR2: SGHRS and YFSETQ. The V segment lost 4 bases and the J segment 2 bases; nucleotides outside the gene matches: 6. There are 15 residues in the CDR3. CDR3 DNA: TGCGCCAGCAGCGATCTGACAGGGGGGAACTATGGCTACACCTTC. This codes for CASSDLTGGNYGYTF.